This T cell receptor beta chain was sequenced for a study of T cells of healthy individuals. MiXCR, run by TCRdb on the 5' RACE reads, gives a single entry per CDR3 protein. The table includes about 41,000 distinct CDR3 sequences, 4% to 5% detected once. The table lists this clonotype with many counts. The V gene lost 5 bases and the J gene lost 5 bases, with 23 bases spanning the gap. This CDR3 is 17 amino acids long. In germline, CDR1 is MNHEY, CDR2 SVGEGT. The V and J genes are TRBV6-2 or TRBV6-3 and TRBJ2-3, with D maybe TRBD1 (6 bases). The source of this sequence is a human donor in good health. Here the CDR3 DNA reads TGTGCCAGCAGTCCCCATCTAGGGGGACATGGGGGAGATACGCAGTATTTT. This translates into CASSPHLGGHGGDTQYF.